Listed below are T cell receptor beta chains from one sample, sequenced in a study of blood T cells in healthy people across ages. A single record per CDR3 protein comes from TCRdb applying MiXCR to the 5' RACE reads. There are 1.5 million to 2 million distinct CDR3 sequences in the sample; roughly 27% occur only once, and roughly 8.2% lies in the top ten. Sequenced input: blood. These receptors were obtained from a woman aged 25-40 years in good health. Both conserved end residues are part of each CDR3. Fields, in order: J gene, V gene, clone size, D gene, CDR3 DNA, CDR3 protein. The D gene is left open where the match is weak. Clone size is not always given. Where it is, it says once, few, many or a class for expanded clones.

J gene: TRBJ1-2
V gene: TRBV28
clone size: few
D gene: .
CDR3 DNA: TGTGCCAGCAGTACAAGCCCACCGTCAAACTATGGCTACACCTTC
CDR3 protein: CASSTSPPSNYGYTF

J gene: TRBJ1-6
V gene: TRBV6-2/TRBV6-3
clone size: .
D gene: TRBD1
CDR3 DNA: TGTGCCAGCAGTTTCCGGGACAGGTCTCCCCCGACCCCCCACTTT
CDR3 protein: CASSFRDRSPPTPHF

J gene: TRBJ2-3
V gene: TRBV7-2
clone size: few
D gene: TRBD2
CDR3 DNA: TGTGCCAGCAGCTTCAGCGGGAGGGCAGATACGCAGTATTTT
CDR3 protein: CASSFSGRADTQYF

J gene: TRBJ2-1
V gene: TRBV10-3
clone size: few
D gene: .
CDR3 DNA: TGTGCCATCAGTGAGATCTCTACAGGCAATGAGCAGTTCTTC
CDR3 protein: CAISEISTGNEQFF

J gene: TRBJ1-1
V gene: TRBV6-1
clone size: .
D gene: .
CDR3 DNA: TGTGCCAACAGTGAAGCATGGCGTACTGAAACTTTCTTT
CDR3 protein: CANSEAWRTETFF

J gene: TRBJ2-1
V gene: TRBV4-3
clone size: few
D gene: TRBD2
CDR3 DNA: TGCGCCAGCAGCCAAGAAACGGGCGGGAGTAGGCGCAATGAGCAGTTCTTC
CDR3 protein: CASSQETGGSRRNEQFF

J gene: TRBJ1-2
V gene: TRBV5-1
clone size: .
D gene: .
CDR3 DNA: TGCGCCGGCAGCTTGGACGGGACCTCCTATGGCTACACCTTC
CDR3 protein: CAGSLDGTSYGYTF

J gene: TRBJ2-3
V gene: TRBV5-4
clone size: .
D gene: TRBD1
CDR3 DNA: TGTGCCAGCAGCTCCAAACAGGGGAATACGCAGTATTTT
CDR3 protein: CASSSKQGNTQYF

J gene: TRBJ2-1
V gene: TRBV20-1
clone size: few
D gene: TRBD2
CDR3 DNA: TGCAGTGCTGCGATGCTAGCGGGGACCTACAATGAGCAGTTCTTC
CDR3 protein: CSAAMLAGTYNEQFF

J gene: TRBJ1-2
V gene: TRBV28
clone size: few
D gene: .
CDR3 DNA: TGTGCCAGCAGTTTACAGCCCCTTGGCTACACCTTC
CDR3 protein: CASSLQPLGYTF

J gene: TRBJ1-5
V gene: TRBV12-3/TRBV12-4
clone size: .
D gene: .
CDR3 DNA: TGTGCCAGCAGTTTAATAGGGAGGTCAGAGCAGCCCCAGCATTTT
CDR3 protein: CASSLIGRSEQPQHF

J gene: TRBJ2-5
V gene: TRBV11-2
clone size: .
D gene: .
CDR3 DNA: TGTGCCAGCAGCTTGGAGGGAGGGGGGGTATTCGGGACCCAGTACTTC
CDR3 protein: CASSLEGGGVFGTQYF

J gene: TRBJ2-2
V gene: TRBV4-1
clone size: .
D gene: TRBD2
CDR3 DNA: TGCGCCAGCAGCCAAGGGTCCAGCGGGGGGCCATCGGGCACCGGGGAGCTGTTTTTT
CDR3 protein: CASSQGSSGGPSGTGELFF

J gene: TRBJ1-1
V gene: TRBV20-1
clone size: .
D gene: .
CDR3 DNA: TGCAGTGCTAGAGGGACGGGCAGTGAAGCTTTCTTT
CDR3 protein: CSARGTGSEAFF

J gene: TRBJ2-7
V gene: TRBV6-1
clone size: .
D gene: .
CDR3 DNA: TGTGCCAGCAAAGCGACAGCCTCCTACGAGCAGTACTTC
CDR3 protein: CASKATASYEQYF

J gene: TRBJ2-4
V gene: TRBV6-1
clone size: .
D gene: .
CDR3 DNA: TGTGCCAGCAGTGAAGACATCAAATACATTCAGTACTTC
CDR3 protein: CASSEDIKYIQYF

J gene: TRBJ2-7
V gene: TRBV5-1
clone size: few
D gene: .
CDR3 DNA: TGCGCCAGCAGCAGGAAGGAACGGGTTTTCTACGAGCAGTACTTC
CDR3 protein: CASSRKERVFYEQYF

J gene: TRBJ2-5
V gene: TRBV20-1
clone size: .
D gene: .
CDR3 DNA: TGCAGTGCTCAGAGGCAGCTGGCCTTATCGGAGACCCAGTACTTC
CDR3 protein: CSAQRQLALSETQYF

J gene: TRBJ2-7
V gene: TRBV7-2
clone size: .
D gene: .
CDR3 DNA: TGTGCCAGCAGCCAATTCCCTGGGCTGCCCGATAAGCAGTACTTC
CDR3 protein: CASSQFPGLPDKQYF

J gene: TRBJ1-3
V gene: TRBV5-6
clone size: few
D gene: .
CDR3 DNA: TGTGCCAGCAGCTTGGCGGGGCAGAACTCTGGAAACACCATATATTTT
CDR3 protein: CASSLAGQNSGNTIYF

J gene: TRBJ1-6
V gene: TRBV15
clone size: .
D gene: TRBD1
CDR3 DNA: TGTGCCACCAGCAGAATAGCCGGGACAGGAATTTCACCCCTCCACTTT
CDR3 protein: CATSRIAGTGISPLHF

J gene: TRBJ2-7
V gene: TRBV5-1
clone size: many
D gene: TRBD2
CDR3 DNA: TGCGCCAGCAGCTCCCCTAGCGGCACCTACGAGCAGTACTTC
CDR3 protein: CASSSPSGTYEQYF

J gene: TRBJ1-5
V gene: TRBV19
clone size: .
D gene: .
CDR3 DNA: TGTGCCAGTAGTCCCCCTCCGGGGGCCCACAATCAGCCCCCGCATTTT
CDR3 protein: CASSPPPGAHNQPPHF

J gene: TRBJ2-7
V gene: TRBV20-1
clone size: .
D gene: .
CDR3 DNA: TGCAGTGCTCACTTTATTGGGGACGAGCAGTACTTC
CDR3 protein: CSAHFIGDEQYF

J gene: TRBJ2-7
V gene: TRBV28
clone size: few
D gene: TRBD1
CDR3 DNA: TGTGCCAGCAGTCGGCAGACAGGGATTTACGAGCAGTACTTC
CDR3 protein: CASSRQTGIYEQYF

J gene: TRBJ1-4
V gene: TRBV5-1
clone size: .
D gene: .
CDR3 DNA: TGCGCCAGCAGCTTCCGGGTCCCAGATGAAAAACTGTTTTTT
CDR3 protein: CASSFRVPDEKLFF

J gene: TRBJ1-1
V gene: TRBV9
clone size: .
D gene: .
CDR3 DNA: TGTGCCAGCAGCGTCGGTGGGACCGGCACTGAAGCTTTCTTT
CDR3 protein: CASSVGGTGTEAFF

J gene: TRBJ2-6
V gene: TRBV20-1
clone size: many
D gene: .
CDR3 DNA: TGCAGTGCTTTTCCTCCTGGGGCCAACGTCCTGACTTTC
CDR3 protein: CSAFPPGANVLTF

J gene: TRBJ1-5
V gene: TRBV7-9
clone size: .
D gene: .
CDR3 DNA: TGTGCCAGCAGCTTCGAGGGTACCAATCAGCCCCAGCATTTT
CDR3 protein: CASSFEGTNQPQHF

J gene: TRBJ2-3
V gene: TRBV5-1
clone size: .
D gene: .
CDR3 DNA: TGCGCCAGCAGCTTTAACAGTGCAGATACGCAGTATTTT
CDR3 protein: CASSFNSADTQYF

J gene: TRBJ2-3
V gene: TRBV27
clone size: many
D gene: .
CDR3 DNA: TGTGCCAGCAGTTTATCGAGGCCAGATACGCAGTATTTT
CDR3 protein: CASSLSRPDTQYF

J gene: TRBJ2-3
V gene: TRBV20-1
clone size: few
D gene: .
CDR3 DNA: TGCAGTGCTAGAGATCGGCCTTCTCTGAGAACAGATACGCAGTATTTT
CDR3 protein: CSARDRPSLRTDTQYF

J gene: TRBJ2-7
V gene: TRBV5-6
clone size: .
D gene: TRBD2
CDR3 DNA: TGTGCCAGCAGCACCCGCCTAGCGGTCTACGAGCAGTACTTC
CDR3 protein: CASSTRLAVYEQYF

J gene: TRBJ2-5
V gene: TRBV10-3
clone size: .
D gene: .
CDR3 DNA: TGTGCCATCAGTGGGACCATAGGGGTCCAAGAGACCCAGTACTTC
CDR3 protein: CAISGTIGVQETQYF

J gene: TRBJ1-2
V gene: TRBV2
clone size: few
D gene: .
CDR3 DNA: TGTGCCAGCAGGACAGGACTAGCTAACTATGGCTACACCTTC
CDR3 protein: CASRTGLANYGYTF

J gene: TRBJ1-6
V gene: TRBV5-1
clone size: many
D gene: .
CDR3 DNA: TGCGCCAGCAGCTTGGAGCAGGGAGGATCACCCCTCCACTTT
CDR3 protein: CASSLEQGGSPLHF

J gene: TRBJ2-1
V gene: TRBV29-1
clone size: many
D gene: TRBD2
CDR3 DNA: TGCAGCGTTTGTCCCCAGCGGGATCGGAGTGAGCAGTTCTTC
CDR3 protein: CSVCPQRDRSEQFF

J gene: TRBJ1-5
V gene: TRBV12-3/TRBV12-4
clone size: .
D gene: .
CDR3 DNA: TGTGCCAGCAGTTCGGACCTAAGGGAGCCCCAGCATTTT
CDR3 protein: CASSSDLREPQHF

J gene: TRBJ2-1
V gene: TRBV6-2/TRBV6-3
clone size: .
D gene: .
CDR3 DNA: TGTGCCAGCAGCCGGCGGAAAGAATCAAGAATCTACAATGAGCAGTTCTTC
CDR3 protein: CASSRRKESRIYNEQFF

J gene: TRBJ1-2
V gene: TRBV4-1
clone size: few
D gene: .
CDR3 DNA: TGCGCCAGCAGCCAAGAGGGCAGTGGGAACTATGGCTACACCTTC
CDR3 protein: CASSQEGSGNYGYTF

J gene: TRBJ2-5
V gene: TRBV2
clone size: .
D gene: TRBD1
CDR3 DNA: TGTGCCAGCACCCTAGAATTTGGACAGGGCCCACAAGAGACCCAGTACTTC
CDR3 protein: CASTLEFGQGPQETQYF

J gene: TRBJ1-6
V gene: TRBV4-1
clone size: few
D gene: .
CDR3 DNA: TGCGCCAGCAGCCAAGTGGGACGCACCATGCCCCTCCACTTT
CDR3 protein: CASSQVGRTMPLHF

J gene: TRBJ1-6
V gene: TRBV6-5
clone size: .
D gene: TRBD1
CDR3 DNA: TGTGCCGGCAGTTACAGGGGTAATCCACCCCTCCACTTT
CDR3 protein: CAGSYRGNPPLHF

J gene: TRBJ2-7
V gene: TRBV12-3/TRBV12-4
clone size: .
D gene: .
CDR3 DNA: TGTGCCAGCAGTTTGGGGCGAGAGGCTAGATCTCTTGAGCAGTACTTC
CDR3 protein: CASSLGREARSLEQYF

J gene: TRBJ2-3
V gene: TRBV28
clone size: .
D gene: .
CDR3 DNA: TGTGCCAGCAGTCTCGGAGGGGTACAGGCAGATACGCAGTATTTT
CDR3 protein: CASSLGGVQADTQYF

J gene: TRBJ2-6
V gene: TRBV18
clone size: many
D gene: .
CDR3 DNA: TGTGCCAGCTCACCACTCCCCCCTGGGGCCAACGTCCTGACTTTC
CDR3 protein: CASSPLPPGANVLTF

J gene: TRBJ2-7
V gene: TRBV7-2
clone size: .
D gene: .
CDR3 DNA: TGTGCCTGCAGCTTAGCGAGGAACACATACTACGAGCAGTACTTC
CDR3 protein: CACSLARNTYYEQYF

J gene: TRBJ1-3
V gene: TRBV12-3/TRBV12-4
clone size: once
D gene: .
CDR3 DNA: TGTGCCAGCAGCGAGGGTCAGGCGGGAAACACCATATATTTT
CDR3 protein: CASSEGQAGNTIYF

J gene: TRBJ1-6
V gene: TRBV7-2
clone size: many
D gene: TRBD1
CDR3 DNA: TGTGCCAGCAGCTCTAGGGGGCGGGATTCACCCCTCCACTTT
CDR3 protein: CASSSRGRDSPLHF

J gene: TRBJ2-7
V gene: TRBV7-2
clone size: many
D gene: .
CDR3 DNA: TGTGCCAGCAGGGAGCCGGGCGACGAGCAGTACTTC
CDR3 protein: CASREPGDEQYF

J gene: TRBJ1-1
V gene: TRBV11-2
clone size: .
D gene: .
CDR3 DNA: TGTGCCAGCAGCTTAGATGTGGCGGTGGCTTTCTTT
CDR3 protein: CASSLDVAVAFF

J gene: TRBJ2-3
V gene: TRBV5-1
clone size: few
D gene: TRBD1
CDR3 DNA: TGCGCCAGCAGCGCCGGGGGACAGGGAGTTAGCGTTACGCAGTATTTT
CDR3 protein: CASSAGGQGVSVTQYF

J gene: TRBJ2-3
V gene: TRBV4-3
clone size: many
D gene: .
CDR3 DNA: TGCGCCAGCAGCCAAGCTTCAGGGTCAGATACGCAGTATTTT
CDR3 protein: CASSQASGSDTQYF